A selection of T cell receptor beta chains follows, all from one sample in a study of OX40 agonist ivuxolimab in advanced cancers. Only in-frame clones appear in the TCRdb table, and some are missing; sequencing was by immunoSEQ multiplex PCR. The sample lists tens of thousands of clones, approximately 85% occurring once. Material: CD4+ or CD8+ T cells sorted from blood, obtained in a trial of the OX40 agonist ivuxolimab. The source is an adult with an advanced solid tumor such as melanoma, head and neck, liver or kidney cancer. The CDR3 runs from the conserved cysteine through the conserved F or W. Fields, in order: V gene, clone size, D gene, J gene, CDR3 protein, CDR3 DNA. A D gene is named only where the DNA matches it firmly. Not every row has a clone size; where given, it reads once, few, many or a size class.

v_gene: TRBV6-1
abundance: once
d_gene: NA
j_gene: TRBJ2-7
CDR3aa: CASQTGFGSSYEQYF
CDR3nt: TGTGCCAGTCAAACGGGGTTCGGGAGCTCCTACGAGCAGTACTTC

v_gene: TRBV13
abundance: NA
d_gene: TRBD1
j_gene: TRBJ2-5
CDR3aa: CASSFTGEETQYF
CDR3nt: TGTGCCAGCAGCTTTACAGGGGAAGAGACCCAGTACTTC

v_gene: TRBV5-1
abundance: NA
d_gene: TRBD2
j_gene: TRBJ2-3
CDR3aa: CASRTSGSETDTQYF
CDR3nt: TGCGCCAGCCGGACTAGCGGGAGTGAAACAGATACGCAGTATTTT

v_gene: TRBV15
abundance: NA
d_gene: NA
j_gene: TRBJ2-7
CDR3aa: CATRGGYGDEQYF
CDR3nt: TGTGCCACCAGGGGGGGATATGGGGACGAGCAGTACTTC

v_gene: TRBV7-9
abundance: NA
d_gene: NA
j_gene: TRBJ1-5
CDR3aa: CASSFGGEPQHF
CDR3nt: TGTGCCAGCAGCTTCGGGGGTGAGCCCCAGCATTTT

v_gene: TRBV4-2
abundance: NA
d_gene: NA
j_gene: TRBJ1-2
CDR3aa: CASSQAQGMDGYTF
CDR3nt: TGTGCCAGCAGCCAGGCACAGGGAATGGATGGCTACACCTTC

v_gene: TRBV10-1
abundance: NA
d_gene: NA
j_gene: TRBJ2-2
CDR3aa: CASSEAGGELFF
CDR3nt: TGCGCCAGCAGTGAGGCAGGAGGGGAGCTGTTTTTT

v_gene: TRBV7-3
abundance: NA
d_gene: NA
j_gene: TRBJ2-7
CDR3aa: CASSPGFAGNYEQYF
CDR3nt: TGTGCCAGCAGCCCAGGATTCGCGGGTAACTACGAGCAGTACTTC

v_gene: TRBV15
abundance: NA
d_gene: TRBD2
j_gene: TRBJ2-1
CDR3aa: CATSSRGLAVPYNEQFF
CDR3nt: TGTGCCACCTCGAGCAGGGGACTAGCGGTGCCCTACAATGAGCAGTTCTTC

v_gene: TRBV19
abundance: NA
d_gene: NA
j_gene: TRBJ1-6
CDR3aa: CASSIGYWDSPLHF
CDR3nt: TGTGCCAGTAGTATAGGCTACTGGGATTCACCCCTCCACTTT

v_gene: TRBV4-1
abundance: few
d_gene: NA
j_gene: TRBJ1-5
CDR3aa: CASSQDQGPQHF
CDR3nt: TGCGCCAGCAGCCAAGATCAAGGACCCCAGCATTTT

v_gene: TRBV10-3
abundance: NA
d_gene: TRBD2
j_gene: TRBJ2-7
CDR3aa: CAISDGAGGPYEQYF
CDR3nt: TGTGCCATCAGTGATGGAGCGGGAGGCCCCTACGAGCAGTACTTC

v_gene: TRBV28
abundance: once
d_gene: TRBD1
j_gene: TRBJ1-5
CDR3aa: CASSFRRGQHQPQHF
CDR3nt: TGTGCCAGCAGTTTCAGGCGGGGACAGCATCAGCCCCAGCATTTT

v_gene: TRBV5-6
abundance: NA
d_gene: TRBD1
j_gene: TRBJ2-7
CDR3aa: CASSLTGTPYEQYF
CDR3nt: TGTGCCAGCAGTTTGACAGGGACCCCCTACGAGCAGTACTTC

v_gene: TRBV28
abundance: NA
d_gene: NA
j_gene: TRBJ2-1
CDR3aa: CASSLGVGYNEQFF
CDR3nt: TGTGCCAGCAGTTTAGGGGTGGGTTACAATGAGCAGTTCTTC

v_gene: TRBV18
abundance: few
d_gene: NA
j_gene: TRBJ2-3
CDR3aa: CASSPPMAADTQYF
CDR3nt: TGTGCCAGCTCACCACCGATGGCGGCAGATACGCAGTATTTT

v_gene: TRBV27
abundance: NA
d_gene: NA
j_gene: TRBJ2-3
CDR3aa: CASSWEPPHDTQYF
CDR3nt: TGTGCCAGCAGTTGGGAGCCTCCGCACGATACGCAGTATTTT

v_gene: TRBV27
abundance: NA
d_gene: NA
j_gene: TRBJ2-7
CDR3aa: CASSLAGSSYEQYF
CDR3nt: TGTGCCAGCAGTCTGGCAGGGAGTAGCTACGAGCAGTACTTC

v_gene: TRBV9
abundance: NA
d_gene: NA
j_gene: TRBJ2-5
CDR3aa: CASSVSEAQGTQYF
CDR3nt: TGTGCCAGCAGCGTATCGGAGGCCCAGGGGACCCAGTACTTC

v_gene: TRBV4-3
abundance: NA
d_gene: NA
j_gene: TRBJ1-3
CDR3aa: CASSQESWSNTIYF
CDR3nt: TGCGCCAGCAGCCAAGAAAGTTGGAGCAACACCATATATTTT

v_gene: TRBV29-1
abundance: NA
d_gene: NA
j_gene: TRBJ1-2
CDR3aa: CSVEGRTANLF
CDR3nt: TGCAGCGTTGAAGGTAGGACAGCGAATCTCTTC

v_gene: TRBV5-8
abundance: NA
d_gene: NA
j_gene: TRBJ1-5
CDR3aa: CASGTSGRPQHF
CDR3nt: TGTGCCAGCGGGACATCAGGTCGGCCCCAGCATTTT

v_gene: TRBV4-1
abundance: NA
d_gene: NA
j_gene: TRBJ2-5
CDR3aa: CASSQEEQGRGTQYF
CDR3nt: TGCGCCAGCAGCCAAGAGGAGCAGGGGCGAGGGACCCAGTACTTC

v_gene: TRBV9
abundance: NA
d_gene: NA
j_gene: TRBJ2-2
CDR3aa: CASSVGPGPNTGELFF
CDR3nt: TGTGCCAGCAGCGTAGGTCCAGGCCCGAACACCGGGGAGCTGTTTTTT

v_gene: TRBV5-1
abundance: NA
d_gene: NA
j_gene: TRBJ1-4
CDR3aa: CASTLRGTTDEKLFF
CDR3nt: TGCGCCAGCACCCTCCGGGGCACGACCGATGAAAAACTGTTTTTT

v_gene: TRBV7-8
abundance: NA
d_gene: NA
j_gene: TRBJ2-2
CDR3aa: CASSLAFLIPPKDNTGELFF
CDR3nt: TGTGCCAGCAGCTTAGCGTTTTTGATTCCACCGAAAGACAACACCGGGGAGCTGTTTTTT

v_gene: TRBV27
abundance: NA
d_gene: TRBD2
j_gene: TRBJ2-1
CDR3aa: CASSPLTSGVNEQFF
CDR3nt: TGTGCCAGCAGTCCCTTGACTAGCGGGGTTAATGAGCAGTTCTTC

v_gene: TRBV6-1
abundance: NA
d_gene: NA
j_gene: TRBJ2-4
CDR3aa: CASSTIEDIQYF
CDR3nt: TGTGCCAGCAGTACAATAGAGGACATTCAGTACTTC

v_gene: TRBV19
abundance: once
d_gene: NA
j_gene: TRBJ2-1
CDR3aa: CASKGLALGEQFF
CDR3nt: TGTGCCAGTAAAGGGCTAGCATTGGGTGAGCAGTTCTTC

v_gene: TRBV28
abundance: NA
d_gene: NA
j_gene: TRBJ2-1
CDR3aa: CASSLRESSYNEQFF
CDR3nt: TGTGCCAGCAGTTTGAGGGAGAGCTCCTACAATGAGCAGTTCTTC

v_gene: TRBV7-2
abundance: NA
d_gene: NA
j_gene: TRBJ2-1
CDR3aa: CASTQGGSKYNEQFF
CDR3nt: TGTGCCAGCACCCAGGGGGGCAGCAAATACAATGAGCAGTTCTTC

v_gene: TRBV7-3
abundance: NA
d_gene: NA
j_gene: TRBJ2-1
CDR3aa: CASSLTAAGIGNEQFF
CDR3nt: TGTGCCAGCAGCTTAACGGCGGCAGGGATTGGGAATGAGCAGTTCTTC

v_gene: TRBV4-3
abundance: NA
d_gene: TRBD1
j_gene: TRBJ2-1
CDR3aa: CASSHRDRGRNEQFF
CDR3nt: TGCGCCAGCAGCCACCGGGACAGGGGGCGCAATGAGCAGTTCTTC

v_gene: TRBV5-6
abundance: NA
d_gene: NA
j_gene: TRBJ2-6
CDR3aa: CASSLVGTGANVLTF
CDR3nt: TGTGCCAGCAGCTTGGTAGGGACCGGGGCCAACGTCCTGACTTTC

v_gene: TRBV7-8
abundance: NA
d_gene: NA
j_gene: TRBJ1-2
CDR3aa: CASSDRFLGGRSGYTF
CDR3nt: TGTGCCAGCAGCGACCGATTCTTAGGGGGGCGAAGTGGCTACACCTTC

v_gene: TRBV19
abundance: NA
d_gene: NA
j_gene: TRBJ2-4
CDR3aa: CASSIAGSTVAKNIQYF
CDR3nt: TGTGCCAGTAGTATAGCCGGATCTACCGTAGCCAAAAACATTCAGTACTTC

v_gene: TRBV30
abundance: NA
d_gene: NA
j_gene: TRBJ1-5
CDR3aa: CAWSVPGVNQPQHF
CDR3nt: TGTGCCTGGAGTGTCCCCGGAGTAAATCAGCCCCAGCATTTT

v_gene: TRBV9
abundance: NA
d_gene: NA
j_gene: TRBJ2-3
CDR3aa: CASSVEGGGVTDTQYF
CDR3nt: TGTGCCAGCAGCGTAGAGGGGGGAGGGGTCACAGATACGCAGTATTTT

v_gene: TRBV4-1
abundance: NA
d_gene: TRBD2
j_gene: TRBJ2-2
CDR3aa: CASSRSSGSAGELFF
CDR3nt: TGCGCCAGCAGCCGAAGCAGCGGGAGCGCCGGGGAGCTGTTTTTT

v_gene: TRBV2
abundance: NA
d_gene: NA
j_gene: TRBJ2-5
CDR3aa: CASEVGETQYF
CDR3nt: TGTGCCAGCGAGGTGGGGGAGACCCAGTACTTC

v_gene: TRBV5-6
abundance: NA
d_gene: TRBD2
j_gene: TRBJ2-5
CDR3aa: CASSSGTSYVETQYF
CDR3nt: TGTGCCAGCAGCTCCGGGACTAGCTACGTAGAGACCCAGTACTTC

v_gene: TRBV27
abundance: NA
d_gene: NA
j_gene: TRBJ2-1
CDR3aa: CASSSPRERGYNEQFF
CDR3nt: TGTGCCAGCAGTTCCCCGAGGGAACGGGGCTACAATGAGCAGTTCTTC

v_gene: TRBV27
abundance: NA
d_gene: NA
j_gene: TRBJ2-7
CDR3aa: CASSLLGDEQYF
CDR3nt: TGTGCCAGCAGTTTATTGGGGGACGAGCAGTACTTC